The 20 T cell receptor beta chains given below trace back to one sample, sequenced in a study of blood T cell repertoires in COVID-19. Repertoires were generated with immunoSEQ multiplex PCR, while TCRdb's copy carries only in-frame clones and drops some. The data hold 140,000 to 150,000 clones, with 85% observed a single time. The sequenced sample was PBMCs or T cells enriched from blood (not recorded which). The source of these receptors is a woman in her 40s who had recovered from COVID-19.

V and J are TRBV4-2 and TRBJ2-4; D perhaps matches TRBD1 (6 bases). Trimming cost V 0 bases and J 0 bases, with 18 bases left between them. The CDR3 has 19 amino acids. The germline V gene encodes CDR1 LGHNA and CDR2 YNFKEQ. In DNA form, the CDR3 reads TGTGCCAGCAGCCAAGATCGGGACATCTGGGATATAGCCAAAAACATTCAGTACTTC. Protein: CASSQDRDIWDIAKNIQYF.

V gene TRBV6-1 combines with J gene TRBJ1-2, with 9 bases matching TRBD1. CDR1 is MNHNS, CDR2 SASEGT, per germline. The CDR3 spans 15 residues. After removal of 3 bases from V and 1 base from J, the junction contained 3 bases not matched to a gene. In DNA, the CDR3 is TGTGCCAGCAGTGACCGGGACAGGGTTAACTATGGCTACACCTTC. Encoded protein: CASSDRDRVNYGYTF.

This clone was counted at least ten times. Mismatch with germline at one junction end may stem from a read error. This chain uses TRBV19 with TRBJ1-3, with D unresolved. Germline V CDR1 and CDR2: LNHDA, SQIVND (reference sequence). This CDR3 is 16 amino acids long. The DNA of the CDR3 is TGTGCCAGTACCCCCTTTTGGCAGGCCTCTGGAAACGCCATATATTTT. Its translation: CASTPFWQASGNAIYF.

The chain couples TRBV2 to TRBJ2-3; D is possibly TRBD2 (6 bases). Germline CDR1 and CDR2: SNHLY and FYNNEI. Trimming took off 7 bases at V and 2 bases at J, with 13 bases between the two ends. The CDR3 has 14 residues. The CDR3 DNA follows: TGTGCCAGCACTCGGGGGACCGACACAGATACGCAGTATTTT. Translated, it gives CASTRGTDTDTQYF.

The chain couples TRBV23-1 to TRBJ1-5; 7 bases map to TRBD1. TRBV23-1 is known as an ORF, though its function is uncertain. The V and J ends lost 7 bases and 3 bases, in that order; junction bases with no gene match: 9. CDR3 length: 15 amino acids. CDR3 sequence (DNA): TGCGCCAGCAAAACAGGGGACGGGAACAATCAGCCCCAGCATTTT. Protein product: CASKTGDGNNQPQHF.

The chain is built from TRBV2 and TRBJ1-6; 7 bases match TRBD1. The V gene's germline CDR1 is SNHLY and CDR2 FYNNEI. J was trimmed by 0 bases and V by 6 bases; bases with no gene match: 2. This CDR3 has 15 residues. The CDR3 region is CASRGQASYNSPLHF. Here the CDR3 DNA reads TGTGCCAGCAGAGGACAGGCCTCCTATAATTCACCCCTCCACTTT.

V gene TRBV5-1 combines with J gene TRBJ2-1; no reliable D call. This CDR3 contains 11 residues. Germline V lookup: CDR1 SGHRS, CDR2 YFSETQ. The V gene lost 0 bases and the J gene lost 15 bases, with 10 bases spanning the gap. CDR3 residues: CASSLASGRFF. The CDR3 DNA sequence: TGCGCCAGCAGCTTGGCCTCAGGTCGGTTCTTC.

This chain connects TRBV4-1 to TRBJ2-1, with 9 bases aligning to TRBD2. Germline loops: CDR1 MGHRA, CDR2 YSYEKL. The J segment lost 3 bases and the V segment lost 0 bases, leaving 9 bases of the junction unmatched. This CDR3 contains 18 residues. Here the CDR3 DNA reads TGCGCCAGCAGCCAAGAAGCGACTAGCGGTGGGTACTACAATGAGCAGTTCTTC. Amino acid sequence: CASSQEATSGGYYNEQFF.

The gene calls are TRBV5-1 and TRBJ2-3; D is perhaps TRBD1 (5 bases). In germline, CDR1 is SGHRS, CDR2 YFSETQ. Trimming left V 0 bases short and J 2 bases short, with 13 bases between. The CDR3 length is 16 residues. For the CDR3, the DNA is TGCGCCAGCAGCTTGGGTCTAGGCAGGGCCACAGATACGCAGTATTTT. It translates to CASSLGLGRATDTQYF.

The chain uses TRBV10-2 and TRBJ2-5; no clear D gene. Trimming stripped 3 bases from V and 1 base from J, with 12 bases between. CDR3 length equals 15 residues. In germline, CDR1 is WSHSY, CDR2 SAAADI. In nucleotides, the CDR3 is TGCGCCAGCAGTGAATCGATTCAGATCCAAGAGACCCAGTACTTC. Its translation is CASSESIQIQETQYF.

This chain connects TRBV3-1 (or the pseudogene TRBV3-2) to TRBJ1-1; no clear D gene. V gave up 1 base and J gave up 2 bases, with 8 bases separating them. The CDR3 is 14 residues long. Germline V gene data show CDR1 as LGHDT and CDR2 as YNNKEL (reference sequence). The CDR3 DNA reads TGTGCCAGCAGCCAAGGGTGGAGTAACACTGAAGCTTTCTTT. Protein sequence: CASSQGWSNTEAFF.

In this sample, this clone turned up a few times. The chain carries TRBV10-3 and TRBJ1-4; D possibly corresponds to TRBD1 (5 bases). This CDR3 is built from 15 residues. Germline V gene data show CDR1 as ENHRY and CDR2 as SYGVKD. Trimming stripped 2 bases from V and 6 bases from J, with 13 bases between. The CDR3 DNA reads as TGTGCCATCAGTGAGGGGAGGGGATTCGATGAAAAACTGTTTTTT. Amino acid sequence: CAISEGRGFDEKLFF.

This clone was seen once. The chain carries TRBV5-1 and TRBJ2-3; 11 bases align to TRBD2. This CDR3 is 14 amino acids long. J lost 6 bases, V lost 4 bases, and 4 bases had no gene match. In germline, CDR1 is SGHRS, CDR2 YFSETQ. The CDR3 protein is CASSKTSGVDTQYF. In nucleotides, the CDR3 is TGCGCCAGCAGCAAGACTAGCGGGGTTGATACGCAGTATTTT.

Only a few counts were recorded for this clone. The rearrangement uses TRBV29-1 and TRBJ2-7, with D possibly being TRBD2 (5 bases). The CDR3 covers 14 residues. The germline V gene encodes CDR1 SQVTM and CDR2 ANQGSEA. V shed 0 bases and J shed 0 bases, with 9 bases lying between them. The CDR3 protein is CSVEEGSHSYEQYF. DNA of the CDR3: TGCAGCGTTGAAGAGGGGAGCCACTCCTACGAGCAGTACTTC.

V and J are TRBV11-2 and TRBJ2-7; D is uncertain. This CDR3 spans 13 amino acids. The germline CDR1 and CDR2 sequences are SGHAT and FQNNGV. Between the trimmed V and J ends, which lost 2 bases and 2 bases, there was a span of 7 bases. The DNA of the CDR3 is TGTGCCAGCAGCTTATCGCCTACCTACGAGCAGTACTTC. Its translation: CASSLSPTYEQYF.

This rearrangement joins TRBV6-5 to TRBJ1-3; D unresolved. The V and J ends lost 6 bases and 9 bases respectively, with 15 bases between them. Per the germline V gene, CDR1 is MNHEY and CDR2 is SVGAGI. This CDR3 is built from 13 residues. CDR3 sequence (DNA): TGTGCCAGCAGGAAGAGCGCCGTTGGCACCATATATTTT. Translation: CASRKSAVGTIYF.

The chain couples TRBV11-3 to TRBJ2-5, with 7 bases matching TRBD2. This CDR3 region has 16 residues. Per the germline V gene, CDR1 is SGHNT and CDR2 is YENEEA. V shed 1 base and J 3 bases; nucleotides not matched to a gene: 8. CDR3 sequence reads: CASSLGGGSAKETQYF. The DNA of the CDR3 is TGTGCCAGCAGCTTAGGAGGCGGGAGTGCTAAAGAGACCCAGTACTTC.

This chain connects TRBV7-2 to TRBJ2-7, with 8 bases lining up with TRBD2. CDR3 length: 14 amino acids. V lost 5 bases, J lost 3 bases, and 6 bases stayed unmatched. Germline V gene lookup returns CDR1 SGHTA and CDR2 FQGNSA. The CDR3 DNA reads as TGTGCCAGCAGCGTTAGCGGGGTGGTCTACGAGCAGTACTTC. Its translation is CASSVSGVVYEQYF.

The gene calls are TRBV18 and TRBJ2-2; 7 bases match TRBD2. Germline-derived CDR1 and CDR2 are KGHSH and LQKENI. V was clipped by 4 bases and J by 4 bases; unmatched bases: 6. This CDR3 comprises 15 residues. CDR3 nucleotides: TGTGCCAGCTCACGTCGCGGGAGTAGCACCGGGGAGCTGTTTTTT. Its protein product is CASSRRGSSTGELFF. Together with reference TRBV18 and TRBJ2-2, the CDR3 gives the full variable domain: NAGVMQNPRHLVRRRGQEARLRCSPMKGHSHVYWYRQLPEEGLKFMVYLQKENIIDESGMPKERFSAEFPKEGPSILRIQQVVRGDSAAYFCASSRRGSSTGELFFGEGSRLTVL.

This clone has more than one count but fewer than ten. This sequence joins TRBV28 and TRBJ1-1; 9 bases are a match to TRBD1. J lost 3 bases, V lost 8 bases, and 13 bases had no gene match. The germline gives CDR1 MDHEN, CDR2 SYDVKM. The length of the CDR3 is 16 residues. The CDR3, as DNA: TGTGCCAGCCCCCCTGGACAGGGGACTCCGGACACTGAAGCTTTCTTT. This sequence encodes CASPPGQGTPDTEAFF. Full variable domain (outside the CDR3, taken from reference TRBV28 and TRBJ1-1): DVKVTQSSRYLVKRTGEKVFLECVQDMDHENMFWYRQDPGLGLRLIYFSYDVKMKEKGDIPEGYSVSREKKERFSLILESASTNQTSMYLCASPPGQGTPDTEAFFGQGTRLTVV.